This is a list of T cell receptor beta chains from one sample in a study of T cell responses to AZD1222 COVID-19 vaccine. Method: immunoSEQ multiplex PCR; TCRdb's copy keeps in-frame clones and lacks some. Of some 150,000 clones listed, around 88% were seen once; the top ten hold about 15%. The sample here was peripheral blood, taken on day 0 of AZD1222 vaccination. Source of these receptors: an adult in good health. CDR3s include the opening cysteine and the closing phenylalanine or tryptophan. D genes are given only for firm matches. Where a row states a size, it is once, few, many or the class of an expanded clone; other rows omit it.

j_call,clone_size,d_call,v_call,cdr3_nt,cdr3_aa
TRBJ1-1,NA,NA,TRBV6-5,TGTGCCAGCAGGGTTACGGGACCCACTGAAGCTTTCTTT,CASRVTGPTEAFF
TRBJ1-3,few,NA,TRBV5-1,TGCGCCAGCAGCTTGGGGGACAAGGGAAACACCATATATTTT,CASSLGDKGNTIYF
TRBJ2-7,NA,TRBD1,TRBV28,TGTGCCAGCAGTTCCCCACAGGGCAGGGGGTACGAGCAGTACTTC,CASSSPQGRGYEQYF
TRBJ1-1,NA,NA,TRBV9,TGTGCCAGCAGCGTAGATGGCGGCCCGAACACTGAAGCTTTCTTT,CASSVDGGPNTEAFF
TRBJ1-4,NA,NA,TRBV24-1,TGTGCCACCAGTGATAACTCGGGAGAAAAACTGTTTTTT,CATSDNSGEKLFF
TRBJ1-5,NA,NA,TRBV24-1,TGTGCCACCAGTGATCGACAGCCAAATCAGCCCCAGCATTTT,CATSDRQPNQPQHF
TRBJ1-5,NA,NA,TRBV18,TGTGCCAGCTCACCACACTCTCGAGACAATCAGCCCCAGCATTTT,CASSPHSRDNQPQHF
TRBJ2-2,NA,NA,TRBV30,TGTGCCTGGATAAAGAGAGGGACCGGGGAGCTGTTTTTT,CAWIKRGTGELFF
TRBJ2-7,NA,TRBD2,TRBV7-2,TGTGCCAGCAGCTTAAAAGCGGGGGGCAGACCCCCCTACGAGCAGTACTTC,CASSLKAGGRPPYEQYF
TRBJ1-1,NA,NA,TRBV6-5,TGTGCCAGCTCCCGGAGTAGATTGAACACTGAAGCTTTCTTT,CASSRSRLNTEAFF
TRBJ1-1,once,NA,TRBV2,TGTGCCAGAGAACAGGGAAGAACTGAAGCTTTCTTT,CAREQGRTEAFF
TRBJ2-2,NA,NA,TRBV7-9,TGTGCCAGCAGCTTCGCCTATTTTCGAGGGGTTTCGGCCGGGGAGCTGTTTTTT,CASSFAYFRGVSAGELFF
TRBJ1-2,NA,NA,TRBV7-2,TGTGCCAGCAGCTTAACCAACAACAATGGCTACACCTTC,CASSLTNNNGYTF
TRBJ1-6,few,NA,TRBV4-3,TGCGCCAGCAGTTTTGAAACAGGAACTTATTCACCCCTCCACTTT,CASSFETGTYSPLHF
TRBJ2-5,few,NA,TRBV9,TGTGCCAGCAGCCCCGGCTTTTGGGGATCCGGGAAGACCCAGTACTTC,CASSPGFWGSGKTQYF
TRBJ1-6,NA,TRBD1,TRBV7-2,TGTGCCAGCAGCTCCACAGGGGGAGGAGATTCACCCCTCCACTTT,CASSSTGGGDSPLHF